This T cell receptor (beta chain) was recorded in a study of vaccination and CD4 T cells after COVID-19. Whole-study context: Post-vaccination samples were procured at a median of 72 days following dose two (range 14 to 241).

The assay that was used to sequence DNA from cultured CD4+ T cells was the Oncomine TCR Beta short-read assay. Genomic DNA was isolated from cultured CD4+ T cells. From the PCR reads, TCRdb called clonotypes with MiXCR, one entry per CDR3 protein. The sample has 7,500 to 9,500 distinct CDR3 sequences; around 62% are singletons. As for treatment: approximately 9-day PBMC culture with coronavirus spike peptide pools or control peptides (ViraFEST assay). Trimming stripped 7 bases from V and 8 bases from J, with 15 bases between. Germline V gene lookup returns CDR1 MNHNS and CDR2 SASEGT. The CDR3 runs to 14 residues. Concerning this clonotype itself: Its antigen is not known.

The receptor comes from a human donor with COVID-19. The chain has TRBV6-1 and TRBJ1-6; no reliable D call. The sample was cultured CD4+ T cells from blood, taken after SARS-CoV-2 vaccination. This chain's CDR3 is CASTPEGGYSPLHF. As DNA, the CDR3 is TGTGCCAGCACTCCAGAAGGTGGATATTCACCCCTCCACTTT.